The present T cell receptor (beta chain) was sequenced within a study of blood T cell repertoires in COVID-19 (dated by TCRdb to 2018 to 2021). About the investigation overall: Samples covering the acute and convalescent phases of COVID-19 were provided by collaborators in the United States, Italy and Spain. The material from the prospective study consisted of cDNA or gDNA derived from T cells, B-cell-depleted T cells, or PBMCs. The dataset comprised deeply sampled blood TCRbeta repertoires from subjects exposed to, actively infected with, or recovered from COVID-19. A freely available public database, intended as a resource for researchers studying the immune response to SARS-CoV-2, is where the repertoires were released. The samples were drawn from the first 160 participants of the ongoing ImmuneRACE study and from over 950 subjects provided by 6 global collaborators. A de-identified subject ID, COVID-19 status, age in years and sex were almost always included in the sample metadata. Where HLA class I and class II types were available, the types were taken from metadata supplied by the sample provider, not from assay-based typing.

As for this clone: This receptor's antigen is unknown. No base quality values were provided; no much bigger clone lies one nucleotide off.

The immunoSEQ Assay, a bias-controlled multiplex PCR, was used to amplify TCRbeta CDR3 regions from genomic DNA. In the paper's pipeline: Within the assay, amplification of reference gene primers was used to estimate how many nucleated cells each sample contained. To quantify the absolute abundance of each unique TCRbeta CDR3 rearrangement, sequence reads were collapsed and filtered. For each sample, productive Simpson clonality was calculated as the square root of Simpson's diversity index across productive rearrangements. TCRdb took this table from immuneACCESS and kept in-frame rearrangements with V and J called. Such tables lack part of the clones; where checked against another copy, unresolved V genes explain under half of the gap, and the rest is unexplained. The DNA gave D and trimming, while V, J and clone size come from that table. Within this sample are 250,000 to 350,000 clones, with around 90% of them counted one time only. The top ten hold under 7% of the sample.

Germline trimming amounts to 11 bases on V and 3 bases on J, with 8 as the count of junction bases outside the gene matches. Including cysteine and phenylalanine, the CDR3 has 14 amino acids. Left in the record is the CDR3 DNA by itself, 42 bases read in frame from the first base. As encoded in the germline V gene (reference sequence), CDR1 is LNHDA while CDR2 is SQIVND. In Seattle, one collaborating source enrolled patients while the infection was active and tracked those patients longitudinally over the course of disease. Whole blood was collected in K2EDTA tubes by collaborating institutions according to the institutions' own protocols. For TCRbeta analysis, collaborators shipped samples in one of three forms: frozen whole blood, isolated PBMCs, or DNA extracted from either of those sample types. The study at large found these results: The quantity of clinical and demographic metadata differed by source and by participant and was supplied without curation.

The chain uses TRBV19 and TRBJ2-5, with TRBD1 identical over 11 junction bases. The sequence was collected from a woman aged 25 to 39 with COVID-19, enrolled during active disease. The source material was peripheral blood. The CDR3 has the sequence CAVRDRGREETQYF. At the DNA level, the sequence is TGTGCCGTCCGGGACAGGGGGAGGGAAGAGACCCAGTACTTC.